The rows below give T cell receptor beta chains drawn from one sample of a study of T cells in localized non-small cell lung cancer. Profiling relied on immunoSEQ multiplex PCR, and the TCRdb table lists in-frame clones only, not all of them. The table includes 45,000 to 60,000 clones, 60% to 85% detected once. Sample: PBMCs, taken before any cancer treatment. Receptors originate from a woman aged 35 to 69 with stage II lung adenocarcinoma. Both conserved end residues are part of each CDR3. The D gene is left open where the match is weak. Clone size is shown for a subset of rows, as once, few, many or a class of expanded clone.

CDR3aa | CDR3nt | v_gene | abundance | j_gene | d_gene | len
CASTFSRENTEAFF | TGTGCCAGCACCTTCTCGAGGGAAAACACTGAAGCTTTCTTT | TRBV6-1 | . | TRBJ1-1 | . | 14
CASTTGTGRDEQYF | TGTGCCAGCACCACAGGGACAGGTCGGGACGAGCAGTACTTC | TRBV6-5 | . | TRBJ2-7 | TRBD1 | 14
CASSPPDRPTNEKLFF | TGTGCCAGCTCACCCCCCGACAGACCAACTAATGAAAAACTGTTTTTT | TRBV18 | . | TRBJ1-4 | . | 16
CASSSRTTRGSDEQYF | TGTGCCAGCAGCTCAAGGACTACTCGAGGGAGCGACGAGCAGTACTTC | TRBV7-6 | . | TRBJ2-7 | . | 16
CASSFTGFGDYGYTF | TGTGCCAGCAGCTTCACAGGGTTCGGAGACTATGGCTACACCTTC | TRBV11-2 | few | TRBJ1-2 | . | 15
CASSERTGKYEQYF | TGTGCCAGCAGTGAGCGGACAGGGAAGTACGAGCAGTACTTC | TRBV2 | . | TRBJ2-7 | TRBD1 | 14
CASSPNLNTEAFF | TGTGCCAGCTCACCTAACTTGAACACTGAAGCTTTCTTT | TRBV18 | . | TRBJ1-1 | . | 13
CASSQDGSNQPQHF | TGTGCCAGCAGCCAGGACGGTAGCAATCAGCCCCAGCATTTT | TRBV4-2 | . | TRBJ1-5 | . | 14
CASRLTDIPNTEAFF | TGTGCCAGCAGACTCACGGACATTCCTAACACTGAAGCTTTCTTT | TRBV6-6 | . | TRBJ1-1 | . | 15
CASSLDAPYIHAFF | TGCGCCAGCAGCTTGGACGCGCCTTACATACACGCTTTCTTT | TRBV5-1 | once | TRBJ1-1 | . | 14
CASRLQGAMNTEAFF | TGTGCCAGCAGGTTACAGGGAGCAATGAACACTGAAGCTTTCTTT | TRBV7-2 | . | TRBJ1-1 | . | 15
CATILPGDTGELFF | TGTGCCACCATCCTCCCGGGAGACACCGGGGAGCTGTTTTTT | TRBV28 | once | TRBJ2-2 | . | 14
CAIRAVETGELFF | TGTGCCATCAGGGCCGTTGAGACCGGGGAGCTGTTTTTT | TRBV10-3 | . | TRBJ2-2 | . | 13
CASSERTGLLLVF | TGTGCCAGCAGTGAGCGGACAGGGCTACTATTAGTCTTC | TRBV6-1 | . | TRBJ1-2 | TRBD1 | 13
CAISGGPSYVNEQFF | TGTGCCATAAGCGGGGGACCCTCCTATGTCAATGAGCAGTTCTTC | TRBV30 | once | TRBJ2-1 | TRBD2 | 15
CASSLGGSFSGNTIYF | TGTGCCAGCAGCTTGGGGGGGTCTTTTTCTGGAAACACCATATATTTT | TRBV5-6 | . | TRBJ1-3 | . | 16
CASSPSTDTQYF | TGCGCCAGCAGTCCGAGTACAGATACGCAGTATTTT | TRBV10-2 | . | TRBJ2-3 | . | 12
CASSQGFQGSAIYF | TGTGCCAGCAGCCAAGGTTTCCAGGGATCGGCCATATATTTT | TRBV4-2 | . | TRBJ1-3 | . | 14
CASSTRTGTGGGNTIYF | TGTGCCAGCAGCACCAGAACAGGGACAGGGGGAGGAAACACCATATATTTT | TRBV7-2 | . | TRBJ1-3 | TRBD1 | 17
CASTQGGSPLHF | TGTGCCAGCACCCAGGGGGGTTCACCCCTCCACTTT | TRBV7-9 | . | TRBJ1-6 | TRBD1 | 12
CASSLDRTEDRWNTEAFF | TGTGCCAGCAGCTTGGATAGGACAGAGGACCGATGGAACACTGAAGCTTTCTTT | TRBV5-8 | . | TRBJ1-1 | . | 18
CASSYNVEDQETQYF | TGTGCCAGCAGTTACAATGTGGAGGACCAAGAGACCCAGTACTTC | TRBV6-6 | . | TRBJ2-5 | . | 15
CASSQYTSGDTYNEQFF | TGCGCCAGCAGCCAATATACTAGCGGGGATACCTACAATGAGCAGTTCTTC | TRBV4-1 | . | TRBJ2-1 | TRBD2 | 17
CAAAGGVTEAFF | TGTGCCGCAGCGGGAGGGGTCACTGAAGCTTTCTTT | TRBV28 | . | TRBJ1-1 | . | 12
CASSVTGGRETQYF | TGTGCCAGCAGCGTCACAGGGGGCAGGGAGACCCAGTACTTC | TRBV9 | . | TRBJ2-5 | TRBD1 | 14
CASSRDSGNRPQHF | TGCGCCAGCAGCCGAGACAGTGGCAATCGGCCCCAGCATTTT | TRBV4-3 | . | TRBJ1-5 | . | 14
CASSITGDGYGYTF | TGTGCCAGCAGCATAACAGGGGATGGCTATGGCTACACCTTC | TRBV7-9 | . | TRBJ1-2 | TRBD1 | 14
CASSYPGQGIYEQYF | TGTGCCAGCAGTTATCCGGGACAGGGGATCTACGAGCAGTACTTC | TRBV6-5 | . | TRBJ2-7 | TRBD1 | 15
CASSYSNGPTYEQYF | TGTGCCAGCAGTTACTCGAACGGGCCTACCTACGAGCAGTACTTC | TRBV6-6 | . | TRBJ2-7 | . | 15